This T cell receptor beta chain was identified during a study of early T cells in non-severe SARS-CoV-2 infection. Study in general: RNA in bulk from unsorted whole blood was sequenced, and chains were unpaired.

Looked up from germline, CDR1 is ENHRY and CDR2 is SYGVKD. Trimming pared 9 bases from V and 0 bases from J, leaving 11 bases between. CDR3 length: 13 residues. Individual cDNA molecules received unique molecular identifiers. TCRdb re-derived calls from the 5' RACE reads in MiXCR, one entry per CDR3 protein. The sample carries about 46,000 distinct CDR3 sequences, more than 4.5% recorded once. About this clonotype: Its matching antigen is unknown.

Notes on the study in general: VDJdb matching favored anti-spike CD8 responses, missing private and CD4 specificities.

The TCR comes from an adult who was a healthcare worker with PCR-confirmed SARS-CoV-2 infection or an uninfected control (not recorded which). The chain has TRBV10-3 and TRBJ1-1; the D gene is possibly TRBD1 (6 bases). The specimen comprised whole blood, sampled at baseline. The CDR3 sequence: CAIRTEVNTEAFF. DNA for the CDR3: TGTGCCATACGGACAGAAGTGAACACTGAAGCTTTCTTT.